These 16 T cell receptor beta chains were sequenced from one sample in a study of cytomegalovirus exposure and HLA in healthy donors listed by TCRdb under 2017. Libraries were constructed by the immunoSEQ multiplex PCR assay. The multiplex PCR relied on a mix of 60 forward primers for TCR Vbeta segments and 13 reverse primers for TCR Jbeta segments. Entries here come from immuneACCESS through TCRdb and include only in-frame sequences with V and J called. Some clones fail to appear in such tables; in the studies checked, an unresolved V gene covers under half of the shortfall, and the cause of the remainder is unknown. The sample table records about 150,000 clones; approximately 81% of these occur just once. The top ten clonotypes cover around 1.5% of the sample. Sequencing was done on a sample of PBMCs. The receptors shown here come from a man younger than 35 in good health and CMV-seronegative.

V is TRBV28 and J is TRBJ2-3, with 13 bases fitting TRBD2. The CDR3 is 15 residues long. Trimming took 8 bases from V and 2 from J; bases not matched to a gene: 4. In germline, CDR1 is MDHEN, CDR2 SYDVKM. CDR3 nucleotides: TGTGCCAGCGGGGGACTAGCGGGAATCACAGATACGCAGTATTTT. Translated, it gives CASGGLAGITDTQYF. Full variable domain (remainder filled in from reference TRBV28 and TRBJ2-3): DVKVTQSSRYLVKRTGEKVFLECVQDMDHENMFWYRQDPGLGLRLIYFSYDVKMKEKGDIPEGYSVSREKKERFSLILESASTNQTSMYLCASGGLAGITDTQYFGPGTRLTVL.

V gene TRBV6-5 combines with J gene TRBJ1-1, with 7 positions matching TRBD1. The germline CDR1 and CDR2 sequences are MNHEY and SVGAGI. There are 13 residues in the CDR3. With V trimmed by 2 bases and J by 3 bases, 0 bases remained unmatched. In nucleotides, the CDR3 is TGTGCCAGCAGTTACCAGGGGGACACTGAAGCTTTCTTT. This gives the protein CASSYQGDTEAFF.

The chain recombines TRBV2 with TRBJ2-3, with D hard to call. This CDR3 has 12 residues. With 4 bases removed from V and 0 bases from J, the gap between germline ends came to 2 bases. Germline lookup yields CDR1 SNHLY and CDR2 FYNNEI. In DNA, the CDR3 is TGTGCCAGCAGTGTAAGCACAGATACGCAGTATTTT. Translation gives CASSVSTDTQYF.

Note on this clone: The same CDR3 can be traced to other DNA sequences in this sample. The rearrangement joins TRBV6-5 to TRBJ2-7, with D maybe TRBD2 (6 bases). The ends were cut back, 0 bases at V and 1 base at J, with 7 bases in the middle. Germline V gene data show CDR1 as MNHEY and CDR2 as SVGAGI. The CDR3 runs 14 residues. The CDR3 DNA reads TGTGCCAGCAGTTACTCGGGGGGTTCCTACGAGCAGTACTTC. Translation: CASSYSGGSYEQYF.

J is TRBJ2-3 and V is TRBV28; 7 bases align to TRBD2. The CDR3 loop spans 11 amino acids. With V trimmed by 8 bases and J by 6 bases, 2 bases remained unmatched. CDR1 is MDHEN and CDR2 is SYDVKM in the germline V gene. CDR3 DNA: TGTGCCAGCGGGGGGGTGGATACGCAGTATTTT. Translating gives CASGGVDTQYF.

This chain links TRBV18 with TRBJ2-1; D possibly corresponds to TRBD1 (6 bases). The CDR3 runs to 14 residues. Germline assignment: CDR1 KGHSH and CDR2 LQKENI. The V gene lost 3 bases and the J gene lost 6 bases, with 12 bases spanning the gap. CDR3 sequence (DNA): TGTGCCAGCTCACCGGGGCTAGGGGGCAATGAGCAGTTCTTC. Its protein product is CASSPGLGGNEQFF.

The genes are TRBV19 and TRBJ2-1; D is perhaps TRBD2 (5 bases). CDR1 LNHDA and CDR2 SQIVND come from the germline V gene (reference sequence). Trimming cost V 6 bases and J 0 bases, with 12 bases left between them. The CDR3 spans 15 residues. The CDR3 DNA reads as TGTGCCAGTAGCGAAGCGGTCCTCTCCTACAATGAGCAGTTCTTC. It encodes CASSEAVLSYNEQFF.

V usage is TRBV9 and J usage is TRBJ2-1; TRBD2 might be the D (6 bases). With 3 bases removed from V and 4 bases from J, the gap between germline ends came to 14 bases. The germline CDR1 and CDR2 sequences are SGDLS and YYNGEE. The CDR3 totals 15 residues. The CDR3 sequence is CASSGSGLEYNEQFF. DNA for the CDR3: TGTGCCAGCAGCGGATCGGGACTCGAGTACAATGAGCAGTTCTTC.

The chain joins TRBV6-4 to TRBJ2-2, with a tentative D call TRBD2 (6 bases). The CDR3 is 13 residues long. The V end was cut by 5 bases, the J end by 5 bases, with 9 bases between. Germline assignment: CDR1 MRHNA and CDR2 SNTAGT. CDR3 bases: TGTGCCAGCAGTCCTAGCGATACCGGGGAGCTGTTTTTT. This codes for CASSPSDTGELFF.

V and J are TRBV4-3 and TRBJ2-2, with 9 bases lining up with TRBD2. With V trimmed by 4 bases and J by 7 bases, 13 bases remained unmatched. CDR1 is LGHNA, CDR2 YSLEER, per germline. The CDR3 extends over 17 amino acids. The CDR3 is CASSLGSGRMGSGELFF. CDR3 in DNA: TGCGCCAGCAGCCTCGGTAGCGGGAGAATGGGAAGCGGGGAGCTGTTTTTT.

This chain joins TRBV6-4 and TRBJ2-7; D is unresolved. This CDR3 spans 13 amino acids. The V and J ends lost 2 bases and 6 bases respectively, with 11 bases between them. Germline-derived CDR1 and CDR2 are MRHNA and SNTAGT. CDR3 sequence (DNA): TGTGCCAGCAGTGACACAACTACGGGCGAGCAGTACTTC. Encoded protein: CASSDTTTGEQYF.

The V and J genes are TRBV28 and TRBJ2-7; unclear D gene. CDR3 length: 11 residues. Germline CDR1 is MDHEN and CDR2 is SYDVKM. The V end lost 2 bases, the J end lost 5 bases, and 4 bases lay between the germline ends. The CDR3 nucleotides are TGTGCCAGCAGTTTAGGGCACGAGCAGTACTTC. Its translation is CASSLGHEQYF. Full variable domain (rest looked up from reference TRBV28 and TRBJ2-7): DVKVTQSSRYLVKRTGEKVFLECVQDMDHENMFWYRQDPGLGLRLIYFSYDVKMKEKGDIPEGYSVSREKKERFSLILESASTNQTSMYLCASSLGHEQYFGPGTRLTVT.

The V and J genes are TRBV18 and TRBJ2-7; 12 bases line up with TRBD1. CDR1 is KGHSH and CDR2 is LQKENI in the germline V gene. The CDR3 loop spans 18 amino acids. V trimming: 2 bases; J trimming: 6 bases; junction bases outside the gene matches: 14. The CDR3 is CASSPSPGQGARLGEQYF. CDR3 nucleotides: TGTGCCAGCTCACCATCGCCGGGACAGGGGGCCCGACTAGGCGAGCAGTACTTC.

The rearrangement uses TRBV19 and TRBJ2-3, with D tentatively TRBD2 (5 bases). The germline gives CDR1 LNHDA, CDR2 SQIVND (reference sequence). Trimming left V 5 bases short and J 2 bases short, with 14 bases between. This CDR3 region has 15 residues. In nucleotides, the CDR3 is TGTGCCAGTAGTCCCGGACTCCGGGACACAGATACGCAGTATTTT. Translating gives CASSPGLRDTDTQYF. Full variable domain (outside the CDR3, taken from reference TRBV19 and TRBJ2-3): DGGITQSPKYLFRKEGQNVTLSCEQNLNHDAMYWYRQDPGQGLRLIYYSQIVNDFQKGDIAEGYSVSREKKESFPLTVTSAQKNPTAFYLCASSPGLRDTDTQYFGPGTRLTVL.

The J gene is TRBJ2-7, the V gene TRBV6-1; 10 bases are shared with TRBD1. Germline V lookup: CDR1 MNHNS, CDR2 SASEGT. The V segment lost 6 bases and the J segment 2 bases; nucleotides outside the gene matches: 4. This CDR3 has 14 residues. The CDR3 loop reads CASRRGQGPYEQYF. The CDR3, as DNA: TGTGCCAGCAGGCGGGGACAGGGGCCCTACGAGCAGTACTTC.

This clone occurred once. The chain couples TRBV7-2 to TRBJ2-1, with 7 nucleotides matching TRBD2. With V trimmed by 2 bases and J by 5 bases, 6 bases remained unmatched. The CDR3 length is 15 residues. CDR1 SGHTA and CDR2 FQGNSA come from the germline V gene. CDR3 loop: CASSLRTRGNNEQFF. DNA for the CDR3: TGTGCCAGCAGCTTACGGACTAGGGGCAACAATGAGCAGTTCTTC.